This entry lists 4 T cell receptor beta chains sequenced from one sample in a study of cytomegalovirus exposure and HLA in healthy donors (dated by TCRdb to between 2016 and 2019). Library method: the immunoSEQ multiplex PCR assay. For the multiplex PCR, a mixture combining 60 forward primers for TCR Vbeta segments and 13 reverse primers for TCR Jbeta segments was used. What TCRdb holds here is the immuneACCESS table cut down to in-frame rearrangements. Part of the clones is not present; checked against another copy, under half of the missing clones reflect an unresolved V gene, and the others are unexplained. The sample table lists 120,000 or so clones, over 60% of them with a count of one. The ten top clones hold roughly 3.5% of the sample. The sample consisted of PBMCs. These receptors originate from a human donor in good health.

J is TRBJ2-7 and V is TRBV25-1; D perhaps matches TRBD1 (5 bases). V was clipped by 8 bases and J by 6 bases, with 11 bases between them. The length of the CDR3 is 11 residues. The V gene's germline CDR1 is MGHDK and CDR2 SYGVNS. The CDR3 spells CASSDRGEQYF. The CDR3, as DNA: TGTGCCAGCTCTGACAGAGGCGAGCAGTACTTC.

This chain uses TRBV7-6 with TRBJ1-1, with D maybe TRBD1 (5 bases). V was shortened by 5 bases and J by 1 base, with 17 bases between the two germline ends. The germline CDR1 and CDR2 sequences are SGHVS and FNYEAQ. There are 16 residues in the CDR3. CDR3 sequence (DNA): TGTGCCAGCAGCCCGAGTGGGGGGACCAAGAACACTGAAGCTTTCTTT. Its protein product is CASSPSGGTKNTEAFF.

This clone was counted a single time. The genes are TRBV5-6 and TRBJ2-7; possibly TRBD1 for D (7 bases). Germline V gene lookup returns CDR1 SGHDT and CDR2 YYEEEE. The CDR3 totals 17 residues. V was shortened by 0 bases and J by 2 bases, with 18 bases between the two germline ends. CDR3 sequence reads: CASSLEGGAGLTYEQYF. The CDR3 DNA reads as TGTGCCAGCAGCTTGGAAGGGGGCGCAGGACTAACCTACGAGCAGTACTTC.

The V call is TRBV11-2, the J call TRBJ2-2; 7 nucleotides agree with TRBD1. This CDR3 is built from 15 residues. J gave up 4 bases and V 7 bases, and 9 bases lay outside the gene matches. Germline V lookup: CDR1 SGHAT, CDR2 FQNNGV. The CDR3 DNA reads TGTGCCAGCACCCCAGGGACAGCCTTCACCGGGGAGCTGTTTTTT. The encoded protein is CASTPGTAFTGELFF.